This TCR beta chain originates from a study of T cell responses to AZD1222 COVID-19 vaccine. This clone was picked up one time. The V and J ends lost 3 bases and 6 bases, in that order; junction bases with no gene match: 8. The CDR3 runs to 15 residues. The germline gives CDR1 SNHLY, CDR2 FYNNEI. Profiling relied on immunoSEQ multiplex PCR, and the TCRdb table lists in-frame clones only, not all of them. In the table there are roughly 150,000 clones, about 90% of which are singletons. This receptor was taken from an adult who received the AZD1222 COVID-19 vaccine. The specimen was peripheral blood, collected 28 days after the second AZD1222 dose. This chain links TRBV2 with TRBJ1-5; 7 nucleotides line up with TRBD1. DNA for the CDR3: TGTGCCAGCAGTGATTTCTCAGGGGGTACTCAGCCCCAGCATTTT. It encodes CASSDFSGGTQPQHF.